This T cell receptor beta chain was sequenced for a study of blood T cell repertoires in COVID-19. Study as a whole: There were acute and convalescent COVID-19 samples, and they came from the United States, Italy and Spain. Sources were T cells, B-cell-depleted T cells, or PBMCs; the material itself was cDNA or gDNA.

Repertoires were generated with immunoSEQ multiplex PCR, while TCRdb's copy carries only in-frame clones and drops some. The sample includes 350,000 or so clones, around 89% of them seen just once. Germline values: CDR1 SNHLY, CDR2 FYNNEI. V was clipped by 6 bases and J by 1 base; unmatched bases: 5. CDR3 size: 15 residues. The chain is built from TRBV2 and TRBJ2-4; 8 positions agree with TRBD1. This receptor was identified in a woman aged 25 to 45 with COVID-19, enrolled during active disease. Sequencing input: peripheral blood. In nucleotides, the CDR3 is TGTGCCAGCAGAGGACAGGGTCTGGCCAAAAACATTCAGTACTTC. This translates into CASRGQGLAKNIQYF. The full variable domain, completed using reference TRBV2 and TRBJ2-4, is EPEVTQTPSHQVTQMGQEVILRCVPISNHLYFYWYRQILGQKVEFLVSFYNNEISEKSEIFDDQFSVERPDGSNFTLKIRSTKLEDSAMYFCASRGQGLAKNIQYFGAGTRLSVL.